The next 15 T cell receptor beta chains were all read from a single sample in a study of T cells of healthy individuals. Via MiXCR, TCRdb re-called the 5' RACE reads, giving one row per CDR3 protein. The sample yields about 96,000 distinct CDR3 sequences, approximately 18% seen once. The receptor set was obtained from a human donor in good health.

This clonotype has ten or more counts. The chain joins TRBV15 to TRBJ1-4; D is uncertain. The CDR3 contains 15 residues. Germline-derived CDR1 and CDR2 are LNHNV and YYDKDF (reference sequence). Trimming took 0 bases from V and 6 from J, leaving 11 bases between them. CDR3 sequence: CATSRDRAWDEKLFF. As DNA, the CDR3 is TGTGCCACCAGCAGAGATCGGGCCTGGGATGAAAAACTGTTTTTT.

This clonotype was counted many times. This rearrangement joins TRBV12-3 or TRBV12-4 to TRBJ1-1; D may be TRBD1 (6 bases). There are 13 residues in the CDR3. V was pared by 7 bases and J by 5 bases, with 14 bases between. The CDR3, as DNA: TGTGCCAGCACCGTACAGGGAAGGACTGAAGCTTTCTTT. Protein sequence: CASTVQGRTEAFF.

This clonotype was seen a few times. This sequence joins TRBV7-2 and TRBJ2-5; 10 bases line up with TRBD2. The germline gives CDR1 SGHTA, CDR2 FQGNSA. The CDR3 loop spans 15 amino acids. Trimming took 5 bases from V and 2 from J; bases not matched to a gene: 5. CDR3 sequence: CASSPGTSDQETQYF. The CDR3 nucleotides are TGTGCCAGCAGCCCCGGGACTAGCGATCAAGAGACCCAGTACTTC.

The rearrangement uses TRBV2 and TRBJ1-1; D is ambiguous. This CDR3 contains 12 residues. Trimming removed 7 bases at V and 1 base at J, with 7 bases between. Germline assignment: CDR1 SNHLY and CDR2 FYNNEI. CDR3: CASTFTNTEAFF. Written as DNA, the CDR3 is TGTGCCAGCACATTTACGAACACTGAAGCTTTCTTT.

The J gene is TRBJ2-7, the V gene TRBV7-4, with unresolved D. There are 16 residues in the CDR3. With 6 bases removed from V and 3 bases from J, the gap between germline ends came to 21 bases. The germline CDR1 and CDR2 sequences are SGHVT and SQSDAQ. In DNA form, the CDR3 reads TGTGCCAGCAGTACCTGTACTCGAGACTTAAACTACGAGCAGTACTTC. Translating it yields CASSTCTRDLNYEQYF.

The table lists this clonotype with a few counts. The chain uses TRBV12-3 or TRBV12-4 and TRBJ1-2; 8 bases map to TRBD1. The CDR3 length is 14 residues. After removal of 5 bases from V and 5 bases from J, the junction contained 7 bases not matched to a gene. As DNA, the CDR3 is TGTGCCAGCAGTCCATCGGGACAGGAATATGGCTACACCTTC. Protein: CASSPSGQEYGYTF.

This chain connects TRBV7-9 to TRBJ1-6; TRBD1 might be the D (6 bases). The CDR3 loop spans 16 amino acids. The germline V and J ends were trimmed by 5 bases and 0 bases, with 11 bases remaining between them. Looked up from germline, CDR1 is SEHNR and CDR2 is FQNEAQ (reference sequence). The CDR3 nucleotides are TGTGCCAGCAGCCGCCAGGGGAGCTCCTATAATTCACCCCTCCACTTT. Amino acid sequence: CASSRQGSSYNSPLHF.

This clonotype was seen a handful of times. This chain uses TRBV7-9 with TRBJ2-7; no reliable D call. Germline V gives CDR1 SEHNR, CDR2 FQNEAQ (reference sequence). The V and J ends lost 5 bases and 6 bases respectively, with 14 bases between them. The CDR3 contains 13 residues. This CDR3 reads CASSLAPTTEQYF. The DNA of the CDR3 is TGTGCCAGCAGCCTGGCACCGACAACCGAGCAGTACTTC. Using reference TRBV7-9 and TRBJ2-7 for the parts outside the CDR3, the full variable domain is DTGVSQNPRHKITKRGQNVTFRCDPISEHNRLYWYRQTLGQGPEFLTYFQNEAQLEKSRLLSDRFSAERPKGSFSTLEIQRTEQGDSAMYLCASSLAPTTEQYFGPGTRLTVT.

The V gene is TRBV28, the J gene TRBJ2-2, with 9 positions matching TRBD1. Germline V CDR1 and CDR2: MDHEN, SYDVKM. This CDR3 contains 15 residues. J was trimmed by 4 bases and V by 5 bases; bases with no gene match: 5. The CDR3 loop is CASSGSDRGTGELFF. CDR3 DNA: TGTGCCAGCAGTGGGTCGGACAGGGGCACCGGGGAGCTGTTTTTT.

This clonotype appeared many times. V and J are TRBV2 and TRBJ1-2; D gene uncertain. The V and J ends lost 8 bases and 11 bases respectively, with 24 bases between them. Germline V gene sequence: CDR1 SNHLY, CDR2 FYNNEI. The CDR3 runs 14 residues. CDR3 DNA sequence: TGTGCCAGCCGTCGTAGCACGTACCCCTTCAGATACACCTTC. It codes for CASRRSTYPFRYTF. The full variable domain, its missing parts supplied by reference TRBV2 and TRBJ1-2, is EPEVTQTPSHQVTQMGQEVILRCVPISNHLYFYWYRQILGQKVEFLVSFYNNEISEKSEIFDDQFSVERPDGSNFTLKIRSTKLEDSAMYFCASRRSTYPFRYTFGSGTRLTVV.

The V call is TRBV28, the J call TRBJ1-6; D is ambiguous. CDR1 MDHEN and CDR2 SYDVKM come from the germline V gene. V lost 3 bases, J lost 8 bases, and 14 bases lay in between. This CDR3 is built from 15 residues. The CDR3 loop reads CASSFGSSDYSPLHF. CDR3 DNA sequence: TGTGCCAGCAGTTTCGGGTCTTCAGATTATTCACCCCTCCACTTT.

The table lists this clonotype with many counts. V is TRBV4-2 and J is TRBJ2-6, with D possibly TRBD2 on 6 matching bases. V was pared by 1 base and J by 1 base, with 8 bases between. Germline CDR1 LGHNA, CDR2 YNFKEQ. The CDR3 is 16 amino acids. In nucleotides, the CDR3 is TGTGCCAGCAGCCAAGTTGGGACTTCTGGGGCCAACGTCCTGACTTTC. This encodes CASSQVGTSGANVLTF.

In this sample, this clonotype turned up a few times. The chain joins TRBV2 to TRBJ2-5; 10 bases align to TRBD2. The CDR3 extends over 14 amino acids. J lost 5 bases, V lost 10 bases, and 10 bases had no gene match. Germline CDR1 and CDR2: SNHLY and FYNNEI. The CDR3 loop reads CAISYSGGSETQYF. CDR3 coding DNA: TGTGCCATCTCTTATAGCGGGGGGTCTGAGACCCAGTACTTC.

This clonotype was found many times. The chain carries TRBV7-9 and TRBJ1-1; 7 nucleotides align to TRBD1. V lost 4 bases, J lost 2 bases, and 13 bases stayed unmatched. CDR1 SEHNR and CDR2 FQNEAQ come from the germline V gene (reference sequence). The CDR3 runs to 17 residues. The CDR3 spells CASSSPTSGTVNTEAFF. For the CDR3, the DNA is TGTGCCAGCAGCTCACCGACTTCCGGGACAGTTAACACTGAAGCTTTCTTT.

This clonotype came up a few times. The rearrangement uses TRBV20-1 and TRBJ1-1, with a possible D match to TRBD1 (5 bases). V lost 0 bases to trimming and J lost 7 bases, with 12 bases between them. Germline V lookup: CDR1 DFQATT, CDR2 SNEGSKA (reference sequence). The CDR3 is made up of 13 amino acids. The CDR3 loop is CSAREPRGGEAFF. The DNA of the CDR3 is TGCAGTGCTAGAGAACCCCGGGGGGGTGAAGCTTTCTTT.